Listed here is a single T cell receptor beta chain. The V end lost 3 bases, the J end lost 2 bases, and 10 bases lay between the germline ends. Germline CDR1 and CDR2: KGHSH and LQKENI. The length of the CDR3 is 14 residues. This specimen comes from a study of blood T cell repertoires in COVID-19. TCRdb's copy holds only in-frame clones and misses some; the assay was immunoSEQ multiplex PCR. The data show more than 50,000 clones, roughly nine tenths seen once. The sequenced sample consisted of peripheral blood. This chain joins TRBV18 and TRBJ1-1, with D tentatively TRBD1 (6 bases). The receptor's source is a human donor in a cohort sampled during active COVID-19. The CDR3 protein is CASSPSQGNTEAFF. CDR3 bases: TGTGCCAGCTCACCGTCACAGGGAAACACTGAAGCTTTCTTT. Combining the CDR3 with reference TRBV18 and TRBJ1-1 gives the whole variable domain NAGVMQNPRHLVRRRGQEARLRCSPMKGHSHVYWYRQLPEEGLKFMVYLQKENIIDESGMPKERFSAEFPKEGPSILRIQQVVRGDSAAYFCASSPSQGNTEAFFGQGTRLTVV.